Listed below are T cell receptor beta chains from one sample, sequenced in a study of blood T cell repertoires in COVID-19. Profiled with immunoSEQ multiplex PCR; TCRdb holds only in-frame clones, not every one. The sample records 100,000 or so clones, nearly 90% being singletons. Sequencing used peripheral blood. The receptors were sampled from a woman aged 60-75 years with acute or convalescent COVID-19. Both conserved end residues are trimmed from each CDR3. Each record gives: J gene, V gene, CDR3 protein.

TRBJ2-6,TRBV9,ASSVGGRGANVLT
TRBJ1-6,TRBV6-1,ASSENKHGSPLH
TRBJ1-1,TRBV13,ASSTRQGLKNTEAF
TRBJ2-2,TRBV6-1,ASSEQVGELF
TRBJ2-1,TRBV11-1,ASRQGVEQF
TRBJ2-1,TRBV5-1,ASTTGDSYNEQF
TRBJ1-1,TRBV13,ASSRDGRNTEAF
TRBJ1-3,TRBV7-9,ASGSGSGNTIY
TRBJ2-3,TRBV29-1,SVGEAGTSGKDTQY
TRBJ2-5,TRBV30,AWDRAGLQETQY
TRBJ2-5,TRBV5-1,ASTPDGAGEETQY
TRBJ1-5,TRBV2,ASSEGGGSNQPQH
TRBJ2-1,TRBV11-3,ASSLDNYNEQF
TRBJ2-3,TRBV7-3,ASSLVATSGSFADTQY
TRBJ1-4,TRBV7-9,ASSLTGGNEKLF
TRBJ2-1,TRBV11-2,ASSFSYNEQF
TRBJ1-1,TRBV6-5,ASSSLDRGTEAF
TRBJ2-1,TRBV11-3,ASSPLPLTSGKTYNEQF
TRBJ2-2,TRBV13,ASSSLFAGTGHTGELF
TRBJ1-5,TRBV18,ASSQGQGVGQPQH
TRBJ2-7,TRBV27,ASRLTPGQTYEQY
TRBJ1-3,TRBV29-1,SVSPGGQGNTIY
TRBJ1-2,TRBV28,ASSSIDRAFGYT
TRBJ2-7,TRBV15,ATSRDQTGQPYEQY
TRBJ2-5,TRBV20-1,SASQETQY
TRBJ2-1,TRBV7-3,ASSLTNRPPEDEQF
TRBJ2-7,TRBV19,ASSSRTGAEYEQY
TRBJ1-1,TRBV5-1,ASSLEPGEGTEAF
TRBJ2-1,TRBV5-1,ASSSRGLVTANEQF
TRBJ2-5,TRBV18,ASSPPLETQY
TRBJ2-3,TRBV29-1,SVRQAADTQY
TRBJ1-2,TRBV28,ASRQGWQGYT
TRBJ1-1,TRBV23-1,ASSQHTRALGAF
TRBJ2-1,TRBV5-4,ASSFSIFGNEQF
TRBJ1-2,TRBV6-2/TRBV6-3,ASSYLQTAYGYT
TRBJ2-2,TRBV27,ASSHRDRTASGELF
TRBJ2-1,TRBV6-6,ASSYVRGHEQF
TRBJ1-4,TRBV3-1/TRBV3-2,ASSQDIQGHNEKLF
TRBJ2-2,TRBV6-6,ASNQRLGDTGELF
TRBJ1-1,TRBV29-1,SAGHPGQGAEAF
TRBJ2-7,TRBV5-1,ASSRGTNYEQY
TRBJ2-1,TRBV9,ASSAGAYNEQF
TRBJ1-6,TRBV5-1,ASSLEGTGSSPLH
TRBJ1-2,TRBV6-2/TRBV6-3,ASTPDRVYGYT